The 11 T cell receptor beta chains listed next were all sequenced from one sample in a study of patients and donors after allogeneic stem cell transplantation. TCRdb reanalysed the RT-PCR reads using MiXCR and keeps one entry per CDR3 protein. The sample contains about 410,000 distinct CDR3 sequences, roughly 17% of which appear only once. Specimen: blood, either unsorted or a sorted T cell fraction (not recorded which). These receptors originate from a human donor who was either an allogeneic HSCT recipient or a stem cell or donor lymphocyte infusion donor (not recorded which). It is not recorded whose cells these are; they may come from a transplant donor.

The gene calls are TRBV15 and TRBJ1-2; 8 bases are a match to TRBD1. After removal of 3 bases from V and 2 bases from J, the junction contained 5 bases not matched to a gene. The CDR3 totals 15 residues. Germline CDR1 and CDR2: LNHNV and YYDKDF (reference sequence). Here the CDR3 DNA reads TGTGCCACCAGCAGGGCCAGACAGGGGAACTATGGCTACACCTTC. This encodes CATSRARQGNYGYTF.

A note on this clonotype: Possible read error: a much larger clone is one base away. The CDR3 DNA follows: TGTGCCAGCAGCTTCGCAAGGGGCAATAGCAATCAGCCCCAGCATTTT. It codes for CASSFARGNSNQPQHF. The chain recombines TRBV7-9 with TRBJ1-5; TRBD1 might be the D (5 bases). The CDR3 runs to 16 residues. Trimming took off 3 bases at V and 0 bases at J, with 12 bases between the two ends. Germline V gene sequence: CDR1 SEHNR, CDR2 FQNEAQ (reference sequence).

This rearrangement joins TRBV6-5 to TRBJ1-4; no definite D call. V lost 2 bases and J 7 bases, leaving 8 bases between the germline ends. Germline lookup yields CDR1 MNHEY and CDR2 SVGAGI. The CDR3 has 13 amino acids. CDR3 sequence: CASSYLGGEKLFF. CDR3 sequence (DNA): TGTGCCAGCAGTTACCTGGGCGGTGAAAAACTGTTTTTT.

This clonotype appeared a few times. The gene calls are TRBV6-5 and TRBJ2-1; D is unclear. Germline CDR1 is MNHEY and CDR2 is SVGAGI. The CDR3 covers 12 residues. V lost 5 bases to trimming and J lost 8 bases, with 10 bases between them. DNA for the CDR3: TGTGCCAGCAGTGGTTCCGGGTATGAGCAGTTCTTC. Translation: CASSGSGYEQFF.

This clonotype turned up a few times. V is TRBV11-2 and J is TRBJ2-2, with 7 bases identical to TRBD1. V shed 6 bases and J 4 bases; nucleotides not matched to a gene: 17. Germline-derived CDR1 and CDR2 are SGHAT and FQNNGV. This CDR3 region has 18 residues. The CDR3 loop is CASSQRGRGFFLTGELFF. The CDR3 nucleotides are TGTGCCAGCAGTCAGAGGGGCAGGGGGTTTTTCCTCACCGGGGAGCTGTTTTTT.

The chain couples TRBV3-1 to TRBJ1-1, with D perhaps TRBD1 (5 bases). The CDR3 runs 14 residues. Germline assignment: CDR1 LGHDT and CDR2 YNNKEL (reference sequence). The V gene lost 5 bases and the J gene lost 4 bases, with 14 bases spanning the gap. Here the CDR3 DNA reads TGTGCCAGCAGCACCGGGAGGGACGGCACTGAAGCTTTCTTT. Its protein product is CASSTGRDGTEAFF.

This clonotype was counted between two and nine times. The chain combines TRBV15 with TRBJ2-3; tentative D call: TRBD1 (5 bases). The V gene lost 1 base and the J gene lost 2 bases, with 10 bases spanning the gap. Germline loops: CDR1 LNHNV, CDR2 YYDKDF (reference sequence). The CDR3 extends over 15 amino acids. The CDR3 protein is CATSRGLRDTDTQYF. CDR3 DNA: TGTGCCACCAGCAGAGGCCTCAGGGACACAGATACGCAGTATTTT.

The rearrangement links TRBV6-5 to TRBJ2-4; 10 bases agree with TRBD2. The trim removed 4 bases at V and 0 bases at J, leaving 12 bases unmatched. Looked up from germline, CDR1 is MNHEY and CDR2 is SVGAGI. This CDR3 has 19 amino acids. The CDR3 DNA reads TGTGCCAGCAGTTTCACGAGCGGGGGGGTTCTTCTAGCCAAAAACATTCAGTACTTC. It yields the protein CASSFTSGGVLLAKNIQYF.

The rearrangement uses TRBV20-1 and TRBJ2-1; no clear D. This CDR3 comprises 17 residues. Germline CDR1 DFQATT, CDR2 SNEGSKA (reference sequence). The V gene lost 6 bases and the J gene lost 8 bases, with 29 bases spanning the gap. CDR3 sequence (DNA): TGCAGTGCAAGTGGCCTCCTAGTGCGGCCCGTCAAATATGAGCAGTTCTTC. This translates into CSASGLLVRPVKYEQFF.

This clonotype was seen repeatedly, ten times or more. CDR3 residues: CASSQVVADGRLNTNTEAFF. CDR3 sequence (DNA): TGTGCCAGCAGCCAAGTTGTGGCGGACGGCCGTTTAAACACGAACACTGAAGCTTTCTTT. V gene TRBV3-1 combines with J gene TRBJ1-1, with D unclear. The CDR3 spans 20 residues. Germline V gives CDR1 LGHDT, CDR2 YNNKEL (reference sequence). Trimming took 1 base from V and 1 from J, leaving 25 bases between them.

The genes are TRBV6-5 and TRBJ1-4; TRBD1 matches at 7 bases. The germline V gene has CDR1 MNHEY and CDR2 SVGAGI. V lost 2 bases, J lost 8 bases, and 5 bases stayed unmatched. The CDR3 covers 14 residues. CDR3 DNA sequence: TGTGCCAGCAGTTACGACAGGGTGGAGGAAAAACTGTTTTTT. This translates into CASSYDRVEEKLFF.